This T cell receptor (beta chain) was captured by sequencing in a study of cytomegalovirus exposure and HLA in healthy donors. Per germline, CDR1 ENHRY and CDR2 SYGVKD. After removal of 7 bases from V and 3 bases from J, the junction contained 3 bases not matched to a gene. This CDR3 is built from 13 residues. In the case of this clone: Its antigen is unidentified.

Clones were read by immunoSEQ multiplex PCR, and TCRdb kept only the in-frame ones, dropping some. The sample holds around 300,000 clones, 88% seen once. Whole-study findings and limits: Most TCRs appeared rarely, but some public TCRs recurred in many donors. The study designated about 180 TCR beta chains cytomegalovirus-associated.

The chain employs TRBV10-3 and TRBJ2-3, with TRBD1 matching over 8 bases. This clonotype was sampled from a man aged 25 to 45 in good health and CMV-seronegative. Sequenced input: PBMCs. The CDR3 DNA sequence: TGTGCCATCAACACAGGGGGGACAGATACGCAGTATTTT. Translation gives CAINTGGTDTQYF.